The clone carrying this T cell receptor beta chain was counted only a few times. Antigen unknown. The data were obtained in a study of beta chain features in type 1 diabetes. General study points: Type 1 diabetes patients had moderately but significantly shorter TCRB CDR3s in all four CD4+ subsets. Cells that show high TCR expression could be over-represented by cDNA sequencing. Type 1 diabetes patients had fewer VDJ junction insertions and more deletions.

CDR1 is KGHSH and CDR2 is LQKENI in the germline V gene. The CDR3 extends over 12 amino acids. Trimming cost V 1 base and J 6 bases, with 3 bases left between them. TCRB transcripts that were expressed got sequenced, as all of the isolated RNA had been reverse transcribed. TCRdb's table, derived via immunoSEQ multiplex PCR, lists solely in-frame clones and lacks some. The table records more than 550,000 clones, about 14% of them present only once. The receptor was derived from a man younger than 35 with type 1 diabetes. The J gene is TRBJ2-2, the V gene TRBV18; no firm D call. The specimen sequenced was naive CD4+ T cells from blood. CDR3 sequence (DNA): TGTGCCAGCTCACCACTGTCCGGGGAGCTGTTTTTT. As protein: CASSPLSGELFF.